Listed below are T cell receptor beta chains from one sample, sequenced in a study of T cell responses to AZD1222 COVID-19 vaccine. TCRdb's table, derived via immunoSEQ multiplex PCR, lists solely in-frame clones and lacks some. The table records about 110,000 clones, about 88% of them present only once. The sequenced sample was peripheral blood, obtained on day 0 of AZD1222 vaccination. The receptors originated from an adult in good health. The CDR3 runs from the conserved cysteine through the conserved F or W.

v_call	j_call	cdr3_aa
TRBV5-8	TRBJ1-5	CASSLGEGQGSNQPQHF
TRBV6-5	TRBJ2-7	CASIATGAHPYEQYF
TRBV9	TRBJ1-4	CASSVEGRENEKLFF
TRBV12-3/TRBV12-4	TRBJ1-2	CASSFDRSNGYTF
TRBV6-5	TRBJ1-6	CASSYGQGDSPLHF
TRBV19	TRBJ1-4	CASSIPSGLGEKLFF
TRBV6-5	TRBJ1-6	CASSLRQGVSPLHF
TRBV19	TRBJ1-2	CASMRKNDYGYTF
TRBV24-1	TRBJ2-2	CATSDPRANTGELFF
TRBV6-2/TRBV6-3	TRBJ2-7	CASSGRDRVSDEQYF
TRBV19	TRBJ1-2	CASSMWGNNYGYTF
TRBV28	TRBJ1-3	CASSSRAGNTIYF
TRBV12-3/TRBV12-4	TRBJ2-7	CASSFTGDGEQYF
TRBV12-3/TRBV12-4	TRBJ1-6	CASSYPGTPLHF
TRBV3-1/TRBV3-2	TRBJ1-6	CASSQDPPGNSPLHF